These T cell receptor beta chains were read from a single sample in a study of shared clonotypes between healthy human individuals. The protocol was immunoSEQ multiplex PCR, while the TCRdb copy is restricted to in-frame clones and leaves out a portion. The sample holds roughly 760,000 clones, about 74% seen once. The source material was memory CD4+ T cells sorted from blood. These receptors originate from a woman in her twenties or thirties in good health. CDR3s include the opening cysteine and the closing phenylalanine or tryptophan. Fields, in order: D gene, V gene, clone size, J gene, CDR3 protein, CDR3 DNA. The D gene is left open where the match is weak. The size field is filled for only some rows; it gives once, few, many or a size class.

D: -
V: TRBV28
size: -
J: TRBJ2-7
CDR3: CASSLHSGTYEQYF
DNA: TGTGCCAGCAGTCTCCATAGCGGTACCTACGAGCAGTACTTC

D: TRBD1
V: TRBV6-5
size: once
J: TRBJ2-5
CDR3: CASNWDRNQETQYF
DNA: TGTGCCAGCAACTGGGACAGGAACCAAGAGACCCAGTACTTC

D: -
V: TRBV4-3
size: -
J: TRBJ1-2
CDR3: CASSQEYAGYYGYTF
DNA: TGCGCCAGCAGCCAAGAGTACGCGGGTTACTATGGCTACACCTTC

D: TRBD1
V: TRBV29-1
size: -
J: TRBJ2-7
CDR3: CSVSDRVIYEQYF
DNA: TGCAGCGTTTCGGACAGGGTAATCTACGAGCAGTACTTC

D: -
V: TRBV30
size: -
J: TRBJ2-5
CDR3: CAWSVQRKGTSFETQYF
DNA: TGTGCCTGGAGTGTACAACGTAAGGGAACTTCGTTTGAGACCCAGTACTTC

D: -
V: TRBV5-4
size: -
J: TRBJ2-3
CDR3: CASSLMGERPSTDTQYF
DNA: TGTGCCAGCAGCTTGATGGGGGAGCGCCCTAGCACAGATACGCAGTATTTT

D: -
V: TRBV28
size: -
J: TRBJ1-2
CDR3: CASSFHTPGREGGYGYTF
DNA: TGTGCCAGCAGTTTTCATACACCGGGACGGGAAGGGGGCTATGGCTACACCTTC

D: -
V: TRBV5-1
size: once
J: TRBJ2-5
CDR3: CASSLVPGVTQETQYF
DNA: TGCGCCAGCAGCTTGGTGCCTGGGGTAACCCAAGAGACCCAGTACTTC

D: TRBD2
V: TRBV7-9
size: many
J: TRBJ2-7
CDR3: CASSKESGGSEQYF
DNA: TGTGCCAGCAGCAAGGAATCGGGAGGATCCGAGCAGTACTTC

D: -
V: TRBV6-1
size: few
J: TRBJ2-3
CDR3: CASSAVGGGGTDTQYF
DNA: TGTGCCAGCAGTGCAGTGGGGGGAGGTGGCACAGATACGCAGTATTTT

D: TRBD2
V: TRBV2
size: few
J: TRBJ2-3
CDR3: CASRGTSGSTDTQYF
DNA: TGTGCCAGCCGAGGAACTAGCGGGAGCACAGATACGCAGTATTTT

D: -
V: TRBV28
size: -
J: TRBJ2-5
CDR3: CASSFRPREETQYF
DNA: TGTGCCAGCAGTTTCAGACCCCGGGAGGAGACCCAGTACTTC

D: -
V: TRBV9
size: -
J: TRBJ2-5
CDR3: CASSKGFQETQYF
DNA: TGTGCCAGCAGTAAAGGCTTTCAAGAGACCCAGTACTTC

D: TRBD2
V: TRBV5-1
size: -
J: TRBJ2-1
CDR3: CASSLLAGDYNEQFF
DNA: TGCGCCAGCAGCCTACTAGCGGGAGACTACAATGAGCAGTTCTTC

D: -
V: TRBV6-1
size: -
J: TRBJ1-2
CDR3: CASTDPSKGPQVHGYTF
DNA: TGTGCCAGCACTGACCCATCGAAGGGGCCCCAGGTGCATGGCTACACCTTC

D: -
V: TRBV7-6
size: once
J: TRBJ2-7
CDR3: CASSPRTYEQYF
DNA: TGTGCCAGCAGCCCACGTACCTACGAGCAGTACTTC

D: -
V: TRBV7-9
size: -
J: TRBJ1-1
CDR3: CASSPHTEAFF
DNA: TGTGCCAGCAGCCCGCACACTGAAGCTTTCTTT

D: TRBD1
V: TRBV14
size: few
J: TRBJ1-2
CDR3: CASSLRPGQGNYGYTF
DNA: TGTGCCAGCAGCCTTCGGCCGGGACAGGGTAACTATGGCTACACCTTC

D: -
V: TRBV20-1
size: -
J: TRBJ1-1
CDR3: CSARDDSEAFF
DNA: TGCAGTGCTAGAGACGACAGTGAAGCTTTCTTT

D: TRBD1
V: TRBV18
size: few
J: TRBJ1-1
CDR3: CASSPGGNTEAFF
DNA: TGTGCCAGCTCCCCAGGGGGGAACACTGAAGCTTTCTTT